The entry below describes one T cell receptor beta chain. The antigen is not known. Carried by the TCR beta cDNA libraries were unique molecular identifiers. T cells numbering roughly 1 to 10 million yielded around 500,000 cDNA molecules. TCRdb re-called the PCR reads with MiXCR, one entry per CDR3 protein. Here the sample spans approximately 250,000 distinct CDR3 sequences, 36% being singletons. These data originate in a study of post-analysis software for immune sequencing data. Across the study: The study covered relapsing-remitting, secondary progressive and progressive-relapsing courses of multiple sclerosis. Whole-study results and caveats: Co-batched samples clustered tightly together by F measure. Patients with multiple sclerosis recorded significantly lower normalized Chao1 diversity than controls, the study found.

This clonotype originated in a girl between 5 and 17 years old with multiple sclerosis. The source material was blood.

This CDR3 is CSLGEGPHTF. CDR3 DNA sequence: TGCAGCCTAGGGGAGGGGCCCCACACCTTC. The chain couples TRBV29-1 to TRBJ1-2, with D possibly TRBD1 on 5 matching bases. V was cut by 8 bases and J by 12 bases, with 16 bases left in between. The CDR3 extends over 10 amino acids. Per the germline V gene, CDR1 is SQVTM and CDR2 is ANQGSEA.